Here is one T cell receptor (beta chain) with its context. The antigen it recognizes is unknown. Base qualities are not at hand, and no much larger clone is one base apart. V is pruned by 2 bases and J by 10 bases, leaving 5 bases of the junction without a gene match. The CDR3, from cysteine to phenylalanine, totals 13 residues. Only the CDR3 DNA stays, 39 bases, in frame from base 1. The germline V gene encodes CDR1 MNHEY and CDR2 SVGEGT. This entry is derived from a study of Ad26.COV2.S vaccination and SARS-CoV-2 variants (dated by TCRdb to the early 2020s). Turning to the overall study: Donors in the vaccine arm were drawn from COV1001, a multicentre, randomized, double-blind, placebo-controlled phase I-IIa trial testing Ad26.COV2.S in healthy adults. A total of some 30 samples were included in the TCR-sequenced set, comprising about 20 Ad26.COV2.S vaccine recipients, 5 placebo recipients and 8 SARS-CoV-2 convalescent individuals. The specificity and breadth of SARS-CoV-2-reactive T cell receptors after Ad26.COV2.S vaccination were assessed by TCRbeta repertoire sequencing. Ad26.COV2.S was administered intramuscularly at a dose of 5x10^10 or 1x10^11 viral particles, either as one shot or as two shots given 56 days apart. Investigators remained blinded to trial group allocation during experiments and outcome assessment. Trial participants were randomized into five groups of five: low-dose or high-dose Ad26.COV2.S given once or twice, or placebo on both occasions.

This sample's treatment or condition label indicates: around 19 received Ad26.COV2.S at low or high dose, single or two shots; five or six received placebo; per-sample allocation not given. For vaccine and placebo recipients, the sequenced repertoires came from samples collected on day 63 after the first injection. Between 29 July and 7 August 2020, Cohort 1b enrolled about 27 adults aged 18-55 years at one site in Boston, USA. Ad26.COV2.S consisted of a replication-incompetent adenovirus type 26 vector by which a prefusion-stabilized SARS-CoV-2 spike protein from the original Wuhan strain was expressed. The immunoSEQ Assay was used to sequence TCRbeta CDR3 regions. After extraction, genomic DNA underwent amplification by bias-controlled multiplex PCR, followed by high-throughput sequencing. In the original analysis: To quantify the absolute abundance of each unique TCRbeta CDR3 region, sequences were collapsed and filtered. Usable DNA was measured by amplifying reference genes present in all nucleated cells, and TCRbeta template counts were normalized to that usable DNA to estimate T cell fraction. Repertoire TCRs were annotated as SARS-CoV-2-specific when V gene, CDR3 amino acid sequence and J gene were exactly matched to a known reactive TCR set. MIRA supplied the reference SARS-CoV-2 TCR set, which was filtered for enrichment in COVID-19-positive ImmuneCODE repertoires so that public or cross-reactive TCRs were removed. Using the MIRA antigens, annotated TCRs were further analysed by specific ORF or by position within an ORF. Breadth was defined as annotated unique rearrangements over total unique productive rearrangements; depth was the summed frequency of those rearrangements. Group comparisons of TCR breadth used two-sided Wilcoxon rank-sum tests. TCRdb took over this immuneACCESS table, retaining in-frame rearrangements with V and J assigned. Such tables are incomplete; in checked studies, under half of the missing clones stem from an unresolved V gene, and the remainder is unexplained. From that table come the V and J calls and clone size; the DNA was used to work out D and trimming. The sample table contains around 450,000 clones; only one count was recorded for roughly 89% of them. The ten top clones hold 2% to 3% of the sample.

The full study reports these points: The study lacked the statistical power to compare responses across vaccine doses or regimens. The authors noted that the TCR breadth and depth analyses may have underestimated total T cell responses. Spike-specific TCR breadth was higher in Ad26.COV2.S recipients than in placebo recipients (P = 0.0014). Substantial breadth of spike-specific CD8+ and CD4+ T cell responses was reported after vaccination. Non-spike TCR breadth was comparable between vaccine and placebo recipients, consistent with the vaccine containing only spike.

The chain is assembled from TRBV6-2 or TRBV6-3 and TRBJ2-3; the central 8 bases match TRBD1. This specimen was peripheral blood, taken in a trial of Ad26.COV2.S vaccine versus placebo. The receptor was derived from a person between 18 and 60 years old who received the Ad26.COV2.S COVID-19 vaccine or a placebo. The CDR3 in this case is CASSYVPGGAQYF. The nucleotide sequence is given as TGTGCCAGCAGTTACGTCCCAGGGGGCGCGCAGTATTTT.